A selection of T cell receptor beta chains follows, all from one sample in a study of T cell responses to AZD1222 COVID-19 vaccine. Profiling relied on immunoSEQ multiplex PCR, and the TCRdb table lists in-frame clones only, not all of them. The repertoire holds 120,000 to 150,000 clones, with about 87% as singletons. The sequenced sample was peripheral blood, obtained on day 0 of AZD1222 vaccination. Source of these receptors: an adult in good health. Both conserved end residues are part of each CDR3. The order of the fields is D gene, J gene, V gene, clone size, CDR3 protein, CDR3 DNA. A D gene is named only where the DNA matches it firmly. The size of a clone is reported for some rows only, either as once, few or many, or as a class for expanded clones.

>.|TRBJ2-2|TRBV12-5|once
CASGLQPNTGELFF
TGTGCTAGTGGCCTCCAACCCAACACCGGGGAGCTGTTTTTT
>.|TRBJ1-3|TRBV11-2|once
CASSLVQGRVGNTIYF
TGTGCCAGCAGCTTAGTTCAGGGCAGGGTTGGAAACACCATATATTTT
>.|TRBJ1-4|TRBV27|.
CASSLLDRNEKLFF
TGTGCCAGCAGTCTCCTGGATCGTAATGAAAAACTGTTTTTT
>.|TRBJ2-7|TRBV20-1|.
CNRAVSYEQYF
TGCAACCGTGCTGTCTCCTACGAGCAGTACTTC
>.|TRBJ1-4|TRBV5-6|.
CASSPNFNEKLFF
TGTGCCAGCAGCCCGAACTTTAATGAAAAACTGTTTTTT
>.|TRBJ1-4|TRBV9|.
CASSGLGEKLFF
TGTGCCAGCTCGGGCCTCGGAGAAAAACTGTTTTTT
>.|TRBJ1-2|TRBV9|.
CASSPSPGGANYGYTF
TGTGCCAGCAGCCCCTCACCGGGAGGAGCTAACTATGGCTACACCTTC
>.|TRBJ1-5|TRBV3-1/TRBV3-2|.
CASSLRQSNQPQHF
TGTGCCAGCAGCCTCAGACAAAGCAATCAGCCCCAGCATTTT
>.|TRBJ2-7|TRBV18|.
CASSPPNTETYEQYF
TGTGCCAGCTCACCACCAAACACCGAAACCTACGAGCAGTACTTC
>.|TRBJ1-2|TRBV9|.
CASSVGNGGYTF
TGTGCCAGCAGCGTAGGAAATGGAGGCTACACCTTC
>TRBD1|TRBJ1-6|TRBV7-3|once
CASSWGQGRGSPLHF
TGTGCCAGCAGCTGGGGACAGGGGCGGGGTTCACCCCTCCACTTT
>.|TRBJ1-2|TRBV6-5|.
CASRLGGTANYGYTF
TGTGCCAGCCGTTTAGGAGGGACGGCTAACTATGGCTACACCTTC
>TRBD1|TRBJ1-2|TRBV9|.
CASSVAQAGGVYGYTF
TGTGCCAGCAGCGTAGCTCAGGCAGGGGGCGTCTATGGCTACACCTTC
>TRBD1|TRBJ1-2|TRBV28|.
CASSSQGPGYGYTF
TGTGCCAGCAGTTCACAGGGGCCTGGCTATGGCTACACCTTC
>TRBD1|TRBJ1-1|TRBV4-2|.
CASSQDRTGMNTEAFF
TGTGCCAGCAGCCAAGATAGGACAGGGATGAACACTGAAGCTTTCTTT
>TRBD1|TRBJ1-1|TRBV6-5|.
CASREGAGNTEAFF
TGTGCCAGCAGGGAGGGGGCAGGGAACACTGAAGCTTTCTTT
>TRBD1|TRBJ1-1|TRBV7-8|.
CASSPRQGNTEAFF
TGTGCCAGCAGCCCACGACAGGGGAACACTGAAGCTTTCTTT
>TRBD2|TRBJ2-2|TRBV4-3|.
CASSQEERGVGELFF
TGCGCCAGCAGCCAAGAAGAGCGGGGAGTCGGGGAGCTGTTTTTT
>.|TRBJ1-1|TRBV18|.
CASSPSVNTEAFF
TGTGCCAGCTCACCTTCCGTGAACACTGAAGCTTTCTTT
>.|TRBJ1-2|TRBV18|.
CASSPSEYGYTF
TGTGCCAGCTCACCATCAGAATATGGCTACACCTTC
>TRBD1|TRBJ1-2|TRBV5-1|.
CASSLTGDPYGYTF
TGCGCCAGCAGCTTGACAGGGGACCCCTATGGCTACACCTTC
>TRBD1|TRBJ1-1|TRBV5-1|.
CASSFDRGGNTEAFF
TGCGCCAGCAGCTTCGACAGGGGAGGGAACACTGAAGCTTTCTTT
>.|TRBJ2-3|TRBV3-1/TRBV3-2|.
CASSQVRGIHTQYF
TGTGCCAGCAGCCAAGTTCGGGGTATACATACGCAGTATTTT